This T cell receptor beta chain was captured in a study of shared clonotypes between healthy human individuals. Turning to this clone: Its antigen remains unknown.

Sequencing used immunoSEQ multiplex PCR; TCRdb keeps in-frame clones, though not all of them. The profile shows over a million clones, about 96% of them singletons. Study-wide findings and caveats: A handful of donors showed sharing of around 5% of naive CD4 clonotypes. The study sampled only blood, and tissue repertoires likely differ.

The source is a man aged 25 to 40 in good health. The specimen sequenced was naive CD4+ T cells sorted from blood. The sample's subset: CD45RA+ positively selected.

For the CDR3, the DNA is TGTGCCAGCAGTCCCGAGGTAGCGGCCTACGAGCAGTACTTC. Protein product: CASSPEVAAYEQYF. This chain connects TRBV14 to TRBJ2-7; D may be TRBD2 (6 bases). The CDR3 runs to 14 residues. Per the germline V gene, CDR1 is SGHDN and CDR2 is FVKESK. Between the trimmed V and J ends, which lost 6 bases and 2 bases, there was a span of 14 bases. Together with reference TRBV14 and TRBJ2-7, the CDR3 gives the full variable domain: EAGVTQFPSHSVIEKGQTVTLRCDPISGHDNLYWYRRVMGKEIKFLLHFVKESKQDESGMPNNRFLAERTGGTYSTLKVQPAELEDSGVYFCASSPEVAAYEQYFGPGTRLTVT.